This TCR beta chain was profiled in a study of tumor and adjacent non-tumor tissue in lung cancer. As for the study in general: The cohort had around eleven adenocarcinoma, 2 squamous cell and 1 small cell patients. Patients were aged roughly 30 to 76, around ten men and about 5 women, stage I to III. Study-wide results and limits: Higher tumor TCR diversity was associated with shorter survival.

No cell sorting was done before RNA was extracted from the tissue. This non-tumor lung sample came from over 3 cm beyond the tumor edge. CDR1 and CDR2 (germline): GTSNPN, SVGIG (reference sequence). This CDR3 region has 13 residues. In the case of this clonotype: Its antigen remains unknown. Sequence at one end of the junction differs from germline and may be a read error.

A modified ARM-PCR protocol with three rounds of nested PCR amplified TCRbeta. Using its own MiXCR run on the multiplex PCR reads, TCRdb lists one record per CDR3 protein. The data show 98,000 or so distinct CDR3 sequences, 75% to 85% seen once. The sequence was obtained from a man between 60 and 75 years old with small cell lung cancer. Material: distant non-tumor lung tissue. This sequence joins TRBV30 and TRBJ2-5, with no clear D. The CDR3 DNA sequence: TGTGCCTGGGGCAGACACGGTGAGGAGACCCAGAACTTC. Protein product: CAWGRHGEETQNF.